The rows below give T cell receptor beta chains drawn from one sample of a study of blood T cell repertoires in COVID-19. The data were produced by immunoSEQ multiplex PCR, yet TCRdb's version contains in-frame clones alone and is incomplete. The data contain about 170,000 clones, around 74% of them singletons. Material: peripheral blood. The receptors come from a woman of 80 years or more with acute or convalescent COVID-19. Each CDR3 is given with its conserved first and last residue. Each record gives: D gene, J gene, V gene, clone size, CDR3 DNA, CDR3 protein. The D gene is left open where the match is weak. Some rows have no size entry. The others give once, few or many, or a class for an expanded clone.

d_gene: NA
j_gene: TRBJ2-7
v_gene: TRBV28
abundance: NA
CDR3nt: TGTGCCAGCCGGCGGGGGCTAGCGGCTTCCTACGAGCAGTACTTC
CDR3aa: CASRRGLAASYEQYF

d_gene: NA
j_gene: TRBJ2-5
v_gene: TRBV5-1
abundance: NA
CDR3nt: TGCGCCAGCAGCTTGGAACAGGGACAAGAGACCCAGTACTTC
CDR3aa: CASSLEQGQETQYF

d_gene: TRBD2
j_gene: TRBJ2-7
v_gene: TRBV29-1
abundance: NA
CDR3nt: TGCAGCGTCGGGACTAGCGACGGGGCTAGGGAGCAGTACTTC
CDR3aa: CSVGTSDGAREQYF

d_gene: NA
j_gene: TRBJ1-4
v_gene: TRBV7-9
abundance: NA
CDR3nt: TGTGCCAGCAGCTTAGGACTTGACCCAACTAATGAAAAACTGTTTTTT
CDR3aa: CASSLGLDPTNEKLFF

d_gene: TRBD2
j_gene: TRBJ2-7
v_gene: TRBV6-6
abundance: NA
CDR3nt: TGTGCCAGCAGTCAAACGCCAGGACTAGCGGCTTACTACGAGCAGTACTTC
CDR3aa: CASSQTPGLAAYYEQYF

d_gene: TRBD2
j_gene: TRBJ2-3
v_gene: TRBV5-1
abundance: NA
CDR3nt: TGCGCCAGCAGCCTAGAAGGCACTAGCGGGAGGGCCGCGCAGTATTTT
CDR3aa: CASSLEGTSGRAAQYF

d_gene: TRBD1
j_gene: TRBJ1-2
v_gene: TRBV25-1
abundance: NA
CDR3nt: TGTGCCAGCAGTGCGGGACAGGGATATTATGGCTACACCTTC
CDR3aa: CASSAGQGYYGYTF

d_gene: TRBD1
j_gene: TRBJ2-4
v_gene: TRBV19
abundance: few
CDR3nt: TGTGCCACTCAACCTAGGACAGGGGAAAACATTCAGTACTTC
CDR3aa: CATQPRTGENIQYF

d_gene: NA
j_gene: TRBJ2-7
v_gene: TRBV3-1/TRBV3-2
abundance: NA
CDR3nt: TGTGCCAGCAGCCCCGCAAGCGCCGGCCCTCCCTACGAGCAGTACTTC
CDR3aa: CASSPASAGPPYEQYF

d_gene: TRBD2
j_gene: TRBJ2-7
v_gene: TRBV7-9
abundance: NA
CDR3nt: TGTGCCAGCAGCTCCCAAGCGGGAGCCGAGCAGTACTTC
CDR3aa: CASSSQAGAEQYF

d_gene: NA
j_gene: TRBJ2-7
v_gene: TRBV28
abundance: NA
CDR3nt: TGTGCCAGCAGTTATGGCCCCCGGCCCACGTTGGAGGAGCAGTACTTC
CDR3aa: CASSYGPRPTLEEQYF

d_gene: TRBD1
j_gene: TRBJ1-2
v_gene: TRBV24-1
abundance: NA
CDR3nt: TGTGCCACCAGCCGAACAGGGGGCGGCTACACCTTC
CDR3aa: CATSRTGGGYTF

d_gene: TRBD2
j_gene: TRBJ2-3
v_gene: TRBV10-2
abundance: NA
CDR3nt: TGCGCCAGCAGTGTGGGCGGGAGGGCCACAGATACGCAGTATTTT
CDR3aa: CASSVGGRATDTQYF

d_gene: TRBD1
j_gene: TRBJ1-1
v_gene: TRBV7-2
abundance: NA
CDR3nt: TGTGCCAGCAGCTCTCAGACAGGGGGACCTATGAACACTGAAGCTTTCTTT
CDR3aa: CASSSQTGGPMNTEAFF

d_gene: TRBD2
j_gene: TRBJ2-5
v_gene: TRBV2
abundance: NA
CDR3nt: TGTGCCAGCAGGACGGGACTAGCGGACGGAGAGACCCAGTACTTC
CDR3aa: CASRTGLADGETQYF

d_gene: TRBD1
j_gene: TRBJ1-6
v_gene: TRBV28
abundance: NA
CDR3nt: TGTGCCAGCAGTGATAACAGGGGGAGGTACACTGATTCACCCCTCCACTTT
CDR3aa: CASSDNRGRYTDSPLHF

d_gene: TRBD2
j_gene: TRBJ2-3
v_gene: TRBV9
abundance: NA
CDR3nt: TGTGCCAGCAGCGTAGCTAGCGGGATTTTCACAGATACGCAGTATTTT
CDR3aa: CASSVASGIFTDTQYF

d_gene: NA
j_gene: TRBJ2-3
v_gene: TRBV5-1
abundance: NA
CDR3nt: TGCGCCAGCAGCTTGGAATGGCGGCCGAGCACAGATACGCAGTATTTT
CDR3aa: CASSLEWRPSTDTQYF

d_gene: TRBD1
j_gene: TRBJ2-7
v_gene: TRBV28
abundance: few
CDR3nt: TGTGCCAGCAGTCCCAGTATGGGACAGGGTTGGAACGAGCAGTACTTC
CDR3aa: CASSPSMGQGWNEQYF

d_gene: NA
j_gene: TRBJ1-1
v_gene: TRBV7-2
abundance: NA
CDR3nt: TGTGCCAGCAGCGATAGTAGAGGCACTGAAGCTTTCTTT
CDR3aa: CASSDSRGTEAFF

d_gene: NA
j_gene: TRBJ2-3
v_gene: TRBV7-9
abundance: NA
CDR3nt: TGTGCCAGCAGGTACAGGGAAAGTACAGATACGCAGTATTTT
CDR3aa: CASRYRESTDTQYF

d_gene: NA
j_gene: TRBJ2-1
v_gene: TRBV2
abundance: NA
CDR3nt: TGTGCCAGCATCCCTAGCGTAACAAACTACAATGAGCAGTTCTTC
CDR3aa: CASIPSVTNYNEQFF

d_gene: NA
j_gene: TRBJ2-3
v_gene: TRBV10-1
abundance: NA
CDR3nt: TGCGCCAGCAGCAGTGCCCAGTTGGCAGATACGCAGTATTTT
CDR3aa: CASSSAQLADTQYF

d_gene: NA
j_gene: TRBJ1-2
v_gene: TRBV6-5
abundance: NA
CDR3nt: TGTGCCAGCAGTTACACGCAGACAACTAACTATGGCTACACCTTC
CDR3aa: CASSYTQTTNYGYTF

d_gene: TRBD2
j_gene: TRBJ2-1
v_gene: TRBV30
abundance: NA
CDR3nt: TGTGCCTGGAGCCTAGCGGGAAATGAGCAGTTCTTC
CDR3aa: CAWSLAGNEQFF

d_gene: NA
j_gene: TRBJ1-2
v_gene: TRBV19
abundance: NA
CDR3nt: TGTGCCAGTAGTAGGGAGGCCCACTATGGCTACACCTTC
CDR3aa: CASSREAHYGYTF

d_gene: NA
j_gene: TRBJ2-3
v_gene: TRBV4-1
abundance: few
CDR3nt: TGCGCCAGCAGCCGCGAGACCGGGACAACCCGAACGGATACGCAGTATTTT
CDR3aa: CASSRETGTTRTDTQYF

d_gene: TRBD2
j_gene: TRBJ2-3
v_gene: TRBV7-3
abundance: NA
CDR3nt: TGTGCCAGCAGCTTAGGGCTAGCGGGGGGCACAGATACGCAGTATTTT
CDR3aa: CASSLGLAGGTDTQYF

d_gene: TRBD2
j_gene: TRBJ2-7
v_gene: TRBV2
abundance: once
CDR3nt: TGTGCCAGAGGACTAGCGGGAGGATACGAGCAGTACTTC
CDR3aa: CARGLAGGYEQYF

d_gene: TRBD2
j_gene: TRBJ2-7
v_gene: TRBV28
abundance: NA
CDR3nt: TGTGCCAGCAGTTTAAGCCCCACCCGGACTAGTATCTCCTACGAGCAGTACTTC
CDR3aa: CASSLSPTRTSISYEQYF

d_gene: NA
j_gene: TRBJ1-1
v_gene: TRBV19
abundance: NA
CDR3nt: TGTGCCAGTAGGACACTTCAGAGTGAAGCTTTCTTT
CDR3aa: CASRTLQSEAFF

d_gene: TRBD1
j_gene: TRBJ1-1
v_gene: TRBV28
abundance: NA
CDR3nt: TGTGCCAGCAGTCCCCGGGACAGGGGGCAAAGGAGCGACACTGAAGCTTTCTTT
CDR3aa: CASSPRDRGQRSDTEAFF

d_gene: TRBD1
j_gene: TRBJ2-5
v_gene: TRBV27
abundance: NA
CDR3nt: TGTGCCAGCAGTCCCCGAGAGGACAGGCCAGAGACCCAGTACTTC
CDR3aa: CASSPREDRPETQYF

d_gene: NA
j_gene: TRBJ2-2
v_gene: TRBV19
abundance: NA
CDR3nt: TGTGCCAGTAGTATAGGTGGCGGGATGGCGGGAACCGGGGAGCTGTTTTTT
CDR3aa: CASSIGGGMAGTGELFF

d_gene: TRBD2
j_gene: TRBJ2-7
v_gene: TRBV28
abundance: NA
CDR3nt: TGTGCCAGCCGGACTAGCGGGAGGCTCCCCTTTTTC
CDR3aa: CASRTSGRLPFF

d_gene: NA
j_gene: TRBJ1-5
v_gene: TRBV6-5
abundance: NA
CDR3nt: TGTGCCAGCACCCAGGGGACCGGGAATCAGCCCCAGCATTTT
CDR3aa: CASTQGTGNQPQHF

d_gene: TRBD1
j_gene: TRBJ1-1
v_gene: TRBV7-8
abundance: few
CDR3nt: TGTGCCAGCAGCACGGGACAGACGAACACTGAAGCTTTCTTT
CDR3aa: CASSTGQTNTEAFF

d_gene: NA
j_gene: TRBJ2-1
v_gene: TRBV29-1
abundance: NA
CDR3nt: TGCAGCGTTGCCCCCGTCACTCCCCCCAATGAGCAGTTCTTC
CDR3aa: CSVAPVTPPNEQFF

d_gene: TRBD2
j_gene: TRBJ2-2
v_gene: TRBV11-2
abundance: NA
CDR3nt: TGTGCCAGCAGACCCCCGGGGACTAGCACCGGGGAGCTGTTTTTT
CDR3aa: CASRPPGTSTGELFF

d_gene: NA
j_gene: TRBJ2-7
v_gene: TRBV3-1/TRBV3-2
abundance: NA
CDR3nt: TGTGCCAGCAGCCAACAGCTAGGTTCCTACGAGCAGTACTTC
CDR3aa: CASSQQLGSYEQYF

d_gene: TRBD2
j_gene: TRBJ2-3
v_gene: TRBV29-1
abundance: NA
CDR3nt: TGCAGCGTTCGGGGGGGACGGGGCACAGATACGCAGTATTTT
CDR3aa: CSVRGGRGTDTQYF

d_gene: TRBD1
j_gene: TRBJ1-1
v_gene: TRBV24-1
abundance: few
CDR3nt: TGTGCCACTACAGGGGCCGGCACTGAAGCTTTCTTT
CDR3aa: CATTGAGTEAFF

d_gene: NA
j_gene: TRBJ2-7
v_gene: TRBV7-2
abundance: NA
CDR3nt: TGTGCCAGCAGCTTATCCAACTTGGGGGGTTACGAGCAGTACTTC
CDR3aa: CASSLSNLGGYEQYF

d_gene: TRBD2
j_gene: TRBJ2-3
v_gene: TRBV25-1
abundance: NA
CDR3nt: TGTGCCAGCAGTGGCGTTAGCGGGAACGGAGATACGCAGTATTTT
CDR3aa: CASSGVSGNGDTQYF

d_gene: TRBD1
j_gene: TRBJ1-2
v_gene: TRBV29-1
abundance: NA
CDR3nt: TGCAGCGTGGATCCAACAGGGGGCGCTAACTATGGCTACACCTTC
CDR3aa: CSVDPTGGANYGYTF

d_gene: TRBD1
j_gene: TRBJ2-7
v_gene: TRBV30
abundance: NA
CDR3nt: TGTGCCTGGATGGACAGGGTAGTTGACGAGCAGTACTTC
CDR3aa: CAWMDRVVDEQYF

d_gene: NA
j_gene: TRBJ2-1
v_gene: TRBV30
abundance: NA
CDR3nt: TGTGCCTGGAGTGTATTTCTTTCAGACGAAGTAGCGAATTCCTACAATGAGCAGTTCTTC
CDR3aa: CAWSVFLSDEVANSYNEQFF

d_gene: TRBD1
j_gene: TRBJ2-5
v_gene: TRBV2
abundance: few
CDR3nt: TGTGCCAGCAGCCCGACACTGACAGGGCAAGAGACCCAGTACTTC
CDR3aa: CASSPTLTGQETQYF

d_gene: NA
j_gene: TRBJ1-4
v_gene: TRBV5-4
abundance: NA
CDR3nt: TGTGCCAGCAGCCCAGGGGACACTAATGAAAAACTGTTTTTT
CDR3aa: CASSPGDTNEKLFF